This TCR beta chain was obtained from a study of Graves' ophthalmopathy and Graves' hyperthyroidism. RNA transcripts were the source from which TCR beta CDR3 regions were amplified. HTBI-primed first-round RT-PCR preceded second-round multiplex PCR. TCRdb re-called the multiplex PCR reads with MiXCR, one entry per CDR3 protein. The sample gives 300,000 to 400,000 distinct CDR3 sequences, roughly a sixth of which show up once; 12% is in the top ten. The V gene lost 0 bases and the J gene lost 7 bases, with 9 bases spanning the gap. The CDR3 length is 13 residues. Germline V gene sequence: CDR1 MNHNS, CDR2 SASEGT. This clonotype was seen at least ten times.

This TCR came from an adult man with Graves' ophthalmopathy. The sequencing input was peripheral blood. J is TRBJ2-5 and V is TRBV6-1; D is undetermined. CDR3 nucleotides: TGTGCCAGCAGTGAAGCGGCCGGGCGGACCCAGTACTTC. The encoded protein is CASSEAAGRTQYF.